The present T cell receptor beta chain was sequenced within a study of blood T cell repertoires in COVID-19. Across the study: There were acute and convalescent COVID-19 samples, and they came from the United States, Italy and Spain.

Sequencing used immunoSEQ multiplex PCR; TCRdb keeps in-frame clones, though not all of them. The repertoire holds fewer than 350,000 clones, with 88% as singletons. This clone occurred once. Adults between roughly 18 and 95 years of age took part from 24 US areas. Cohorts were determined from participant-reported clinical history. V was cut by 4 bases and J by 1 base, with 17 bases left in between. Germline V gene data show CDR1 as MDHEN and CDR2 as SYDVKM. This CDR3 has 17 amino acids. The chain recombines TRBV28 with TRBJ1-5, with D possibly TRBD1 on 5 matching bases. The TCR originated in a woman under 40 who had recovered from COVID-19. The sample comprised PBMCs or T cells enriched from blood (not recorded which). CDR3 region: CASSSFSTGLSNQPQHF. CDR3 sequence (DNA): TGTGCCAGCAGTTCCTTTTCCACAGGCCTAAGCAATCAGCCCCAGCATTTT.